This T cell receptor (beta chain) appears in the sequencing data of a study of blood T cell repertoires in COVID-19. Original analysis: Scientists estimated how many nucleated cells there were by amplifying reference gene primers. Data came from immunoSEQ multiplex PCR; TCRdb stores just in-frame clones and leaves some out. V, J and clone size reflect that table, while D and trimming were determined from the DNA. This table has some 48,000 clones, about 80% appearing once. The ends lost 4 bases at V and 3 bases at J; junction bases unmatched: 14. The CDR3 consists of 17 residues. Germline loops: CDR1 MNHEY, CDR2 SMNVEV (reference sequence).

The chain has TRBV27 and TRBJ2-7; 8 positions match TRBD1. The sequencing input was peripheral blood. The receptor was isolated from a human donor in a cohort sampled during active COVID-19. For the CDR3, the DNA is TGTGCCAGCAGTTCGTTTCCAGGACAGGGCCCTAACTACGAGCAGTACTTC. It codes for CASSSFPGQGPNYEQYF.